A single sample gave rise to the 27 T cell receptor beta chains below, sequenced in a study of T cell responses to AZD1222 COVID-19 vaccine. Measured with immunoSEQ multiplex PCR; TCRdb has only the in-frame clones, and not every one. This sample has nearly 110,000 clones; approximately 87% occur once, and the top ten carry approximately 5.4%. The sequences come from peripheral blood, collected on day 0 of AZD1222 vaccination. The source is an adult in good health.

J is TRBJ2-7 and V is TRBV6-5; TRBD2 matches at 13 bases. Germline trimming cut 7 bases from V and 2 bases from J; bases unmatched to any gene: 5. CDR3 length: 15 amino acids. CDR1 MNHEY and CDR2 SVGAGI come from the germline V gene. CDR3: CASTPGLAGTYEQYF. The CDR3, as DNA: TGTGCCAGCACCCCGGGACTAGCGGGGACCTACGAGCAGTACTTC.

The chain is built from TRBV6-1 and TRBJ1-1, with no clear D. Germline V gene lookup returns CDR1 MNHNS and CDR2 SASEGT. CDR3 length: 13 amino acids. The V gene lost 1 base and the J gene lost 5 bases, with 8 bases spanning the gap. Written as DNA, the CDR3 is TGTGCCAGCAGTGAAGTCGGCATAACTGAAGCTTTCTTT. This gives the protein CASSEVGITEAFF.

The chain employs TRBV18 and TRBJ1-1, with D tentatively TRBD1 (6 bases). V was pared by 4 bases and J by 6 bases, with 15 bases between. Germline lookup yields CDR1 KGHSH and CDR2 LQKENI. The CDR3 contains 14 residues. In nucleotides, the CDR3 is TGTGCCAGCTCACTGACAGGCGCATCTCCTGAAGCTTTCTTT. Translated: CASSLTGASPEAFF.

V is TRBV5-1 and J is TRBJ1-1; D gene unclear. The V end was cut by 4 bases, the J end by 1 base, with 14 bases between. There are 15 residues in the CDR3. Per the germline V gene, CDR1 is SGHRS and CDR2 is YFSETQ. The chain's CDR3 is CASSPFSAENTEAFF. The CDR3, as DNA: TGCGCCAGCAGCCCCTTTTCCGCCGAGAACACTGAAGCTTTCTTT.

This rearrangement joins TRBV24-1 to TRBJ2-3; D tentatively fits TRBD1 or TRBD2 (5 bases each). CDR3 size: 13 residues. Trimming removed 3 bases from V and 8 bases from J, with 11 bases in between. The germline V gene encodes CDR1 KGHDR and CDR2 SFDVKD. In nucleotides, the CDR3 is TGTGCCACCAGTGATCCGGGACCAGGTACGCAGTATTTT. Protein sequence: CATSDPGPGTQYF.

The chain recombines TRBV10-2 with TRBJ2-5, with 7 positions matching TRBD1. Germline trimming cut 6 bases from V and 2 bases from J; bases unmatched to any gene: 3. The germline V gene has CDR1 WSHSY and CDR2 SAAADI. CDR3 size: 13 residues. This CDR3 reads CASRRDSQETQYF. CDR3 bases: TGCGCCAGCAGAAGGGACAGTCAAGAGACCCAGTACTTC.

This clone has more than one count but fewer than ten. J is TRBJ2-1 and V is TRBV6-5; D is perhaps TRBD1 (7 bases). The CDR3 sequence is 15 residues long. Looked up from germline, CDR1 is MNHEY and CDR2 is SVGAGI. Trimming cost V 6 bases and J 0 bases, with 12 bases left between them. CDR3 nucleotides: TGTGCCAGCAGCCTCCAGGGGGGCTCCTACAATGAGCAGTTCTTC. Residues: CASSLQGGSYNEQFF.

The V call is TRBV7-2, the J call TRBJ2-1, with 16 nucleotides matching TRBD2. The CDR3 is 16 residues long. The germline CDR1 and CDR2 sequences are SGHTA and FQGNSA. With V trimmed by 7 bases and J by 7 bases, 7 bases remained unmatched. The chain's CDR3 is CASNLGLAGGPNEQFF. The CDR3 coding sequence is TGTGCCAGCAACTTGGGACTAGCGGGAGGGCCAAATGAGCAGTTCTTC.

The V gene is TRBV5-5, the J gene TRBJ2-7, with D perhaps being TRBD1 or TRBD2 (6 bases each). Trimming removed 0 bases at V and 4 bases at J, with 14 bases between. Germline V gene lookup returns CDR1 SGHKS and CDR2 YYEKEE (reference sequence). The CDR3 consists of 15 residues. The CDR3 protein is CASSLASGGQYEQYF. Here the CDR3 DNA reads TGTGCCAGCAGCTTGGCAAGTGGGGGGCAGTACGAGCAGTACTTC.

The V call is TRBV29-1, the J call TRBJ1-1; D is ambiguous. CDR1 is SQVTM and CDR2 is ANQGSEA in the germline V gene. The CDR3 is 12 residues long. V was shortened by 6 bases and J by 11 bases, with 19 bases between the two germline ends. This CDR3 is CSVALGQTGAFF. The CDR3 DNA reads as TGCAGCGTCGCCCTGGGTCAAACGGGGGCTTTCTTT. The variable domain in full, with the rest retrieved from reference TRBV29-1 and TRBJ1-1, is SAVISQKPSRDICQRGTSLTIQCQVDSQVTMMFWYRQQPGQSLTLIATANQGSEATYESGFVIDKFPISRPNLTFSTLTVSNMSPEDSSIYLCSVALGQTGAFFGQGTRLTVV.

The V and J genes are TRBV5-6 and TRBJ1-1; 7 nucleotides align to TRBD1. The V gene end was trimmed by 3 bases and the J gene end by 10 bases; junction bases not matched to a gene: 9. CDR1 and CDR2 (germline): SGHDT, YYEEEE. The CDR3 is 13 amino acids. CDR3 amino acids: CASSSRTGAGAFF. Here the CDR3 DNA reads TGTGCCAGCAGCTCTCGAACAGGGGCCGGAGCTTTCTTT.

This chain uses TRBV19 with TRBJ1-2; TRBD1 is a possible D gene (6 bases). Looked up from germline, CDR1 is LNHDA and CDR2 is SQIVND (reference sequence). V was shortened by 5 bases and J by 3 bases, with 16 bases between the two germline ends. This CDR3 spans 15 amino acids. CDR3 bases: TGTGCCAGTAGTTCCTACAGGGCTGCGGACTATGGCTACACCTTC. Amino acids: CASSSYRAADYGYTF.

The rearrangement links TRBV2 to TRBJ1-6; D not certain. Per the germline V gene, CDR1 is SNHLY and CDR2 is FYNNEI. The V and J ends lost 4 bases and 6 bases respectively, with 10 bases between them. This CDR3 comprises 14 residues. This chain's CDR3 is CASSVHNINSPLHF. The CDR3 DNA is TGTGCCAGCAGTGTACACAACATTAATTCACCCCTCCACTTT. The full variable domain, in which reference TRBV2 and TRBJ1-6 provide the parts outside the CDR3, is EPEVTQTPSHQVTQMGQEVILRCVPISNHLYFYWYRQILGQKVEFLVSFYNNEISEKSEIFDDQFSVERPDGSNFTLKIRSTKLEDSAMYFCASSVHNINSPLHFGNGTRLTVT.

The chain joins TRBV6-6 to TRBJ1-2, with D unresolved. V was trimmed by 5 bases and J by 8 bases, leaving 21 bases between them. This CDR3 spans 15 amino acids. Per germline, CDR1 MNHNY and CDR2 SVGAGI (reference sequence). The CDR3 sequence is CASSALGLATRGYTF. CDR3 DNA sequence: TGTGCCAGCAGTGCCCTAGGGTTGGCCACCCGCGGCTACACCTTC.

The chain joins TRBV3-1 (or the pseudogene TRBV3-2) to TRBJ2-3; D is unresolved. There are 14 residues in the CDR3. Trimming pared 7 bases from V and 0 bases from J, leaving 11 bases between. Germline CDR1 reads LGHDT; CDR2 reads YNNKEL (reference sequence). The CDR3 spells CASTPSLSTDTQYF. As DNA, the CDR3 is TGTGCCAGCACCCCTTCTCTTAGCACAGATACGCAGTATTTT.

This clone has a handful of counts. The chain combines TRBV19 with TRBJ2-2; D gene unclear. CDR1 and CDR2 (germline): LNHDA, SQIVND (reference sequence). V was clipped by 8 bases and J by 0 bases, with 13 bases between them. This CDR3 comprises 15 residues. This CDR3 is CASSPTNANTGELFF. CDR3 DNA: TGTGCCAGTTCCCCCACAAACGCGAACACCGGGGAGCTGTTTTTT.

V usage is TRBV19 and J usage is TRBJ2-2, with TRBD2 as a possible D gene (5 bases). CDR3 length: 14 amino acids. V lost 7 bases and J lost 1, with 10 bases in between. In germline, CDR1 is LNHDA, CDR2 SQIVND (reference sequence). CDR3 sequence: CASKERLNTGELFF. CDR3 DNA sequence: TGTGCCAGTAAAGAGCGGTTGAACACCGGGGAGCTGTTTTTT.

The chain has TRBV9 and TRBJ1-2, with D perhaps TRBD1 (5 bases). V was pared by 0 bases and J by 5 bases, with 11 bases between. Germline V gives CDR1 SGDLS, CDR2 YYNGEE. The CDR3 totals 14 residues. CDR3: CASSVERAGYGYTF. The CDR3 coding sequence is TGTGCCAGCAGCGTAGAAAGGGCAGGGTATGGCTACACCTTC.

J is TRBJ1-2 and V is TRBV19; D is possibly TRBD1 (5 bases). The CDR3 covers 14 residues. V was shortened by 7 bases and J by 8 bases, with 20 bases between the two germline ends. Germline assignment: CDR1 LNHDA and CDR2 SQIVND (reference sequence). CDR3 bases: TGTGCCAGTATCGAAGGAGACAGATTCGGGGGCTACACCTTC. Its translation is CASIEGDRFGGYTF.

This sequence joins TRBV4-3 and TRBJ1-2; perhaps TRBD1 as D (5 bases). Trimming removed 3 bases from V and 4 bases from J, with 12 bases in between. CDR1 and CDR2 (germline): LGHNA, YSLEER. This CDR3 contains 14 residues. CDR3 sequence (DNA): TGCGCCAGCAGCCATTGGGGGGGAGGCTATGGCTACACCTTC. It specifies CASSHWGGGYGYTF.

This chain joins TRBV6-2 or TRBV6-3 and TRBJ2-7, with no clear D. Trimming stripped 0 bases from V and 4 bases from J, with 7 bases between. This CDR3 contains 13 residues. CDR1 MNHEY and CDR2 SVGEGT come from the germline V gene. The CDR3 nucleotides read TGTGCCAGCAGTTACTCGACGATGTACGAGCAGTACTTC. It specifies CASSYSTMYEQYF.

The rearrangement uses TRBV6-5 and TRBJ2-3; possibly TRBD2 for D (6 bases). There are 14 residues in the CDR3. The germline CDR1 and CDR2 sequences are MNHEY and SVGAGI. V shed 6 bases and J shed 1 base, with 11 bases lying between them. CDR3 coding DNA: TGTGCCAGCAGGCAGGGACTGGGCACAGATACGCAGTATTTT. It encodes CASRQGLGTDTQYF.

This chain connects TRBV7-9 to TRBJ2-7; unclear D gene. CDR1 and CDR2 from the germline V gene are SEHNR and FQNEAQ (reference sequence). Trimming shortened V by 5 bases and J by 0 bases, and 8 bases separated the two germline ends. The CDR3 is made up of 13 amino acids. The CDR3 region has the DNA TGTGCCAGCAGCCGCCCCGGCTCCTACGAGCAGTACTTC. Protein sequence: CASSRPGSYEQYF.

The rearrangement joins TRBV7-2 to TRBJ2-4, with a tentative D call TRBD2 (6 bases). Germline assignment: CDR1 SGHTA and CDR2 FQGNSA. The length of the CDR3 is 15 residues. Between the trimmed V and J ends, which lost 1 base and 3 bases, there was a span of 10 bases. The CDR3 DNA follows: TGTGCCAGCAGCTTAGGTGGGGGAGGCAAAAACATTCAGTACTTC. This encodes CASSLGGGGKNIQYF.

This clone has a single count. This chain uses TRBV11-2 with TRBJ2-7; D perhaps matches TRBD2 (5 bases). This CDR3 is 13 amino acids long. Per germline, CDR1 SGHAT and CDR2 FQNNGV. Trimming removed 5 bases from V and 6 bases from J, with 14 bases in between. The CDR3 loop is CASSLPGSVEQYF. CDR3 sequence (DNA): TGTGCCAGCAGCCTCCCGGGGAGCGTCGAGCAGTACTTC.

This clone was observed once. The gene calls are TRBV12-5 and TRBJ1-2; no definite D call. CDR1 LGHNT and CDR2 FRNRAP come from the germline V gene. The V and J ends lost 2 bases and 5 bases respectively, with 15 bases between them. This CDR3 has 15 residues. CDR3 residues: CASGLLAAGEYGYTF. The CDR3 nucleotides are TGTGCTAGTGGTTTGTTAGCGGCGGGAGAATATGGCTACACCTTC.

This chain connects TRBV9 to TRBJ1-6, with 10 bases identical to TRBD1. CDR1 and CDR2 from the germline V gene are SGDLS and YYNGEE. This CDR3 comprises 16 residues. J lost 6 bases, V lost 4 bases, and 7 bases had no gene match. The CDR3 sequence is CASSPQGQGINSPLHF. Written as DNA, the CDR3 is TGTGCCAGCAGCCCCCAGGGACAGGGGATTAATTCACCCCTCCACTTT.